This TCR beta chain stems from a study of long-term antiretroviral therapy in people with HIV. The ends were cut back, 2 bases at V and 0 bases at J, with 8 bases in the middle. Germline CDR1 and CDR2: MNHEY and SVGAGI. This CDR3 spans 15 amino acids. With survey level as its setting, the immunoSEQ assay was v3.0. This table comes from immunoSEQ multiplex PCR, and its TCRdb copy is limited to in-frame clones, with some not included. The profile shows around 38,000 clones, about 95% of them singletons. Here the sequenced sample was unsorted PBMCs, taken roughly 9.4 years after starting antiretroviral therapy. The V gene is TRBV6-5, the J gene TRBJ1-3, with D maybe TRBD1 (5 bases). The TCR comes from a man aged 30-40 years with HIV. This CDR3 reads CASSYQTDSGNTIYF. The CDR3 nucleotides are TGTGCCAGCAGTTACCAGACAGACTCTGGAAACACCATATATTTT.